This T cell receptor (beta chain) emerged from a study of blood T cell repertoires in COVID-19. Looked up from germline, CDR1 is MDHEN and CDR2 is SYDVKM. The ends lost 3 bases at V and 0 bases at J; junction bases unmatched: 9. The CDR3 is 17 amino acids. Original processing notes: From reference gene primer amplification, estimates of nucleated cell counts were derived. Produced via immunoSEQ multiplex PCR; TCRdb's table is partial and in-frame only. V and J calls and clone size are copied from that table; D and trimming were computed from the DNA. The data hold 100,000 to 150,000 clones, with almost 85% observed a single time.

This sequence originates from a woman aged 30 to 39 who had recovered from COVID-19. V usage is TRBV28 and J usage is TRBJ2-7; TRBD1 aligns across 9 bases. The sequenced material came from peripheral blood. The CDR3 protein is CASSFPGQGRNSYEQYF. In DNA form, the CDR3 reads TGTGCCAGCAGTTTCCCGGGACAGGGAAGGAACTCCTACGAGCAGTACTTC.